This TCR beta chain was recovered during a study of blood T cell repertoires in COVID-19. Across the whole study: PBMCs, B-cell-depleted T cells, or T cells were the source of the cDNA or gDNA that made up the material.

In the original analysis: Estimation of nucleated cell counts relied on the amplification of reference gene primers. TCRdb's copy holds only in-frame clones and misses some; the assay was immunoSEQ multiplex PCR. The V and J calls and clone size were taken over from that table, and D and trimming were inferred from the DNA. The sample includes about 400,000 clones, roughly 86% seen only once; the top ten take roughly 3.1%. The germline gives CDR1 SGDLS, CDR2 YYNGEE. Deletions cut 4 bases from V and 4 bases from J, with 12 bases between. CDR3 size: 14 residues. The TCR originated in a human donor in a cohort sampled during active COVID-19. Sequenced input: peripheral blood. V usage is TRBV9 and J usage is TRBJ1-5; D is possibly TRBD1 (6 bases). The chain's CDR3 is CASSRGAVNQPQHF. The CDR3, as DNA: TGTGCCAGCAGCCGGGGGGCAGTTAATCAGCCCCAGCATTTT. The variable domain in full, with the rest retrieved from reference TRBV9 and TRBJ1-5, is DSGVTQTPKHLITATGQRVTLRCSPRSGDLSVYWYQQSLDQGLQFLIQYYNGEERAKGNILERFSAQQFPDLHSELNLSSLELGDSALYFCASSRGAVNQPQHFGDGTRLSIL.